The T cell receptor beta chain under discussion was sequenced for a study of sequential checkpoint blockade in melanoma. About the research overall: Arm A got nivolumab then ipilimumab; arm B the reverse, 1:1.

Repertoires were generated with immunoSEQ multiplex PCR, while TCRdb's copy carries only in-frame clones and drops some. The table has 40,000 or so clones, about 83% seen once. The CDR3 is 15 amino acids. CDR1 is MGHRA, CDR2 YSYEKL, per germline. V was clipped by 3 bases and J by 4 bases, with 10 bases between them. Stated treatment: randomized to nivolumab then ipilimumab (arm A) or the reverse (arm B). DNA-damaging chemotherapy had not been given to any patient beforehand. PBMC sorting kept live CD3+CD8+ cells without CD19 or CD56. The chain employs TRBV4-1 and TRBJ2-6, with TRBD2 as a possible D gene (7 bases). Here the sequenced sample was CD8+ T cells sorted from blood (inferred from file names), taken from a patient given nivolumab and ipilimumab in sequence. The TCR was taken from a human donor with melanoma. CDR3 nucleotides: TGCGCCAGCAGCCAGCGGGGGCTGGGGGCCAACGTCCTGACTTTC. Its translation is CASSQRGLGANVLTF.